Following are 14 T cell receptor beta chains from one sample sequenced in a study of T cells in Graves' hyperthyroidism and ophthalmopathy. Regions amplified from RNA transcripts were the TCR beta CDR3 regions. The TCR CDR3 was amplified in a first-round RT-PCR using the HTBI primer set. TCRdb itself ran the multiplex PCR reads through MiXCR, one entry per CDR3 protein. Seen here are about 600,000 distinct CDR3 sequences, about 16% observed once, and the top ten hold roughly 3%. The specimen was blood. The receptors were gathered from a middle-aged woman with Graves' ophthalmopathy.

V is TRBV10-3 and J is TRBJ2-1; 11 nucleotides line up with TRBD2. Trimming at V came to 6 bases and at J to 7 bases, leaving 8 bases not matched to a gene. The length of the CDR3 is 15 residues. CDR1 and CDR2 from the germline V gene are ENHRY and SYGVKD. The DNA of the CDR3 is TGTGCCATCAGCGATAGCGGGAGGGTCCGAAATGAGCAGTTCTTC. Its translation is CAISDSGRVRNEQFF.

V usage is TRBV2 and J usage is TRBJ1-5; D possibly corresponds to TRBD1 (5 bases). CDR1 SNHLY and CDR2 FYNNEI come from the germline V gene. The V end lost 1 base, the J end lost 7 bases, and 14 bases lay between the germline ends. The CDR3 extends over 15 amino acids. Here the CDR3 reads CASSEGGGFGQPQHF. Here the CDR3 DNA reads TGTGCCAGCAGTGAAGGTGGGGGATTCGGACAGCCCCAGCATTTT. Complete variable domain (other parts from reference TRBV2 and TRBJ1-5): EPEVTQTPSHQVTQMGQEVILRCVPISNHLYFYWYRQILGQKVEFLVSFYNNEISEKSEIFDDQFSVERPDGSNFTLKIRSTKLEDSAMYFCASSEGGGFGQPQHFGDGTRLSIL.

A remark on this clonotype: A read error may explain this, as a much larger clone is one base away. The chain carries TRBV11-2 and TRBJ2-4; TRBD1 matches 7 bases. Germline CDR1 and CDR2: SGHAT and FQNNGV. CDR3 length equals 14 residues. After removal of 4 bases from V and 9 bases from J, the junction contained 9 bases not matched to a gene. The CDR3 DNA is TGTGCCAGCAGCTCGCGACAGGGAAAGGTCATTCAGTACTTC. Residues: CASSSRQGKVIQYF.

This clonotype was recorded many times. This chain joins TRBV6-1 and TRBJ2-3; D call uncertain. There are 17 residues in the CDR3. Per the germline V gene, CDR1 is MNHNS and CDR2 is SASEGT. Between the trimmed V and J ends, which lost 1 base and 4 bases, there was a span of 18 bases. The CDR3 sequence: CASSEVFVWVSADTQYF. The CDR3 DNA reads TGTGCCAGCAGTGAAGTCTTCGTTTGGGTGTCGGCAGATACGCAGTATTTT.

In its sample, this clonotype was seen many times. The J gene is TRBJ2-5, the V gene TRBV10-3; 8 nucleotides match TRBD2. This CDR3 region has 16 residues. J was trimmed by 2 bases and V by 0 bases; bases with no gene match: 5. Germline loops: CDR1 ENHRY, CDR2 SYGVKD. This CDR3 is CAISESKGLVQETQYF. The CDR3 region has the DNA TGTGCCATCAGTGAGTCGAAGGGACTAGTACAAGAGACCCAGTACTTC.

In its sample, this clonotype was seen many times. The chain employs TRBV28 and TRBJ1-4, with D maybe TRBD1 (5 bases). CDR1 is MDHEN, CDR2 SYDVKM, per germline. CDR3 size: 15 residues. Trimming left V 4 bases short and J 6 bases short, with 15 bases between. The CDR3 DNA follows: TGTGCCAGCAGTTCTACGGGACCAATGGATGAAAAACTGTTTTTT. This sequence encodes CASSSTGPMDEKLFF. Full variable domain (remainder filled in from reference TRBV28 and TRBJ1-4): DVKVTQSSRYLVKRTGEKVFLECVQDMDHENMFWYRQDPGLGLRLIYFSYDVKMKEKGDIPEGYSVSREKKERFSLILESASTNQTSMYLCASSSTGPMDEKLFFGSGTQLSVL.

This clonotype was seen at least ten times. The rearrangement joins TRBV11-2 to TRBJ2-3, with D unclear. The CDR3 extends over 16 amino acids. Germline CDR1 SGHAT, CDR2 FQNNGV. V lost 0 bases to trimming and J lost 1 base, with 11 bases between them. CDR3 residues: CASSLDLGQGTDTQYF. The CDR3 coding sequence is TGTGCCAGCAGCTTAGATCTAGGTCAGGGCACAGATACGCAGTATTTT.

V gene TRBV7-9 combines with J gene TRBJ2-5, with D perhaps being TRBD1 or TRBD2 (5 bases each). CDR3 length: 16 amino acids. V was shortened by 4 bases and J by 5 bases, with 20 bases between the two germline ends. CDR1 and CDR2 from the germline V gene are SEHNR and FQNEAQ (reference sequence). The CDR3 region is CASSSAGTPQRETQYF. CDR3 nucleotides: TGTGCCAGCAGCTCAGCCGGGACCCCGCAGCGGGAGACCCAGTACTTC. Drawing the rest from reference TRBV7-9 and TRBJ2-5, the complete variable domain is DTGVSQNPRHKITKRGQNVTFRCDPISEHNRLYWYRQTLGQGPEFLTYFQNEAQLEKSRLLSDRFSAERPKGSFSTLEIQRTEQGDSAMYLCASSSAGTPQRETQYFGPGTRLLVL.

Only a few counts were recorded for this clonotype. This chain joins TRBV10-2 and TRBJ2-1; TRBD2 matches at 10 bases. After removal of 7 bases from V and 4 bases from J, the junction contained 4 bases not matched to a gene. The CDR3 extends over 14 amino acids. Germline values: CDR1 WSHSY, CDR2 SAAADI. The CDR3 DNA sequence: TGCGCCAGCAAGGCTAGCGGGAGTTACAATGAGCAGTTCTTC. Amino acids: CASKASGSYNEQFF.

This clonotype was observed at least ten times. The V and J genes are TRBV7-2 and TRBJ2-3, with TRBD2 matching over 8 bases. The J segment lost 2 bases and the V segment lost 5 bases, leaving 9 bases of the junction unmatched. This CDR3 contains 16 residues. Germline V lookup: CDR1 SGHTA, CDR2 FQGNSA. CDR3 amino acids: CASSIRAGGATDTQYF. CDR3 bases: TGTGCCAGCAGCATAAGGGCGGGAGGAGCCACAGATACGCAGTATTTT.

The rearrangement joins TRBV4-1 to TRBJ2-7, with 10 bases identical to TRBD2. V lost 2 bases to trimming and J lost 4 bases; unmatched junction nucleotides: 8. The CDR3 sequence is 16 residues long. The germline V gene encodes CDR1 MGHRA and CDR2 YSYEKL. CDR3 nucleotide sequence: TGCGCCAGCAGCCAAAGCGGACTAGCGGCCGGATACGAGCAGTACTTC. It encodes CASSQSGLAAGYEQYF.

This chain uses TRBV12-3 or TRBV12-4 with TRBJ1-4; 8 nucleotides line up with TRBD1. The CDR3 has 13 residues. V gave up 4 bases and J gave up 12 bases; unmatched junction bases: 7. The CDR3 DNA follows: TGTGCCAGCAGTTCTGGACAGGGTCAGCAACTGTTTTTT. Residues: CASSSGQGQQLFF.

The V and J genes are TRBV11-2 and TRBJ2-3, with no clear D. Trimming took 1 base from V and 5 from J, leaving 7 bases between them. From germline, CDR1 is SGHAT and CDR2 FQNNGV. The CDR3 covers 13 residues. CDR3 amino acids: CASSLALGDTQYF. CDR3 DNA sequence: TGTGCCAGCAGCTTAGCACTGGGAGATACGCAGTATTTT.

The chain links TRBV6-1 to TRBJ2-7; no definite D call. V lost 7 bases to trimming and J lost 4 bases, with 11 bases between them. Germline V gene data show CDR1 as MNHNS and CDR2 as SASEGT. The CDR3 consists of 12 residues. This CDR3 is CASNDKKYEQYF. The CDR3 DNA follows: TGTGCCAGCAATGACAAGAAATACGAGCAGTACTTC.